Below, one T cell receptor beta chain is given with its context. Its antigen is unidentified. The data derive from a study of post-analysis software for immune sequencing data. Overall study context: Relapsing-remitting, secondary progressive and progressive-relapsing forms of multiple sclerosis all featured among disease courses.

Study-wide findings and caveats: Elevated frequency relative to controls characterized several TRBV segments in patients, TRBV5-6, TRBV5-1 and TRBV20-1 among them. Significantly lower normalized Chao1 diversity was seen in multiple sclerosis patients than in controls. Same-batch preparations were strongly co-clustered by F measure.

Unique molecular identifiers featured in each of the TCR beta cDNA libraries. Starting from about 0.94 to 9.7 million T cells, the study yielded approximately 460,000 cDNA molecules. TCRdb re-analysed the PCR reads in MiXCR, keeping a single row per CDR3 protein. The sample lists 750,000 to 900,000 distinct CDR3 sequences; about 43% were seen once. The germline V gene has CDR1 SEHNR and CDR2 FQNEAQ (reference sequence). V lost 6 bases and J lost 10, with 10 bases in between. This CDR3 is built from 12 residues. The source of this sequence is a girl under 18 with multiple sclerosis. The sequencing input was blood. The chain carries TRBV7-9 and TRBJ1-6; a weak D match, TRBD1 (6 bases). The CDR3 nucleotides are TGTGCCAGCAGAGCAGGGGAGTCACCCCTCCACTTT. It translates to CASRAGESPLHF.